The 5 T cell receptor beta chains listed next were all sequenced from one sample in a study of OX40 agonist ivuxolimab in advanced cancers. Generated by immunoSEQ multiplex PCR, the TCRdb table keeps only in-frame clones and is missing some. The sample includes 20,000 or so clones, 70% to 90% of them seen just once. Sequences were derived from CD4+ or CD8+ T cells sorted from blood, sampled in a trial of the OX40 agonist ivuxolimab. Every receptor here comes from an adult with an advanced solid tumor such as melanoma, head and neck, liver or kidney cancer.

This chain uses TRBV20-1 with TRBJ2-1; D unresolved. Germline CDR1 DFQATT, CDR2 SNEGSKA (reference sequence). The CDR3 extends over 10 amino acids. V lost 1 base and J lost 15, with 10 bases in between. The CDR3 is CSARAGTLFF. CDR3 in DNA: TGCAGTGCTAGAGCCGGCACCCTGTTCTTC.

The chain combines TRBV6-6 with TRBJ2-1; 7 nucleotides agree with TRBD1. The junction had 7 bases not matched to a gene; V was cut back by 8 bases and J by 6 bases. Germline V lookup: CDR1 MNHNY, CDR2 SVGAGI (reference sequence). The CDR3 loop spans 13 amino acids. This CDR3 reads CASRQGVGNEQFF. Written as DNA, the CDR3 is TGTGCCAGCCGGCAGGGGGTGGGCAATGAGCAGTTCTTC.

The CDR3 DNA sequence: TGTGCTAGTGTTCGGACAGGGGAATCCACTGAAGCTTTCTTT. Protein sequence: CASVRTGESTEAFF. The chain couples TRBV12-5 to TRBJ1-1, with 9 bases lining up with TRBD1. This CDR3 comprises 14 residues. CDR1 LGHNT and CDR2 FRNRAP come from the germline V gene. The V gene end was trimmed by 7 bases and the J gene end by 4 bases; junction bases not matched to a gene: 7. Together with reference TRBV12-5 and TRBJ1-1, the CDR3 gives the full variable domain: DARVTQTPRHKVTEMGQEVTMRCQPILGHNTVFWYRQTMMQGLELLAYFRNRAPLDDSGMPKDRFSAEMPDATLATLKIQPSEPRDSAVYFCASVRTGESTEAFFGQGTRLTVV.

The chain employs TRBV19 and TRBJ2-3, with D perhaps matching TRBD2 (5 bases). The CDR3 totals 14 residues. In germline, CDR1 is LNHDA, CDR2 SQIVND (reference sequence). V shed 8 bases and J shed 4 bases, with 16 bases lying between them. The CDR3 DNA reads TGTGCCAGTTGTGGCACGGGGTCCCCAGATACGCAGTATTTT. It codes for CASCGTGSPDTQYF. Combining the CDR3 with reference TRBV19 and TRBJ2-3 gives the whole variable domain DGGITQSPKYLFRKEGQNVTLSCEQNLNHDAMYWYRQDPGQGLRLIYYSQIVNDFQKGDIAEGYSVSREKKESFPLTVTSAQKNPTAFYLCASCGTGSPDTQYFGPGTRLTVL.

The chain recombines TRBV6-6 with TRBJ2-2; possible D gene TRBD1, 5 bases. Per the germline V gene, CDR1 is MNHNY and CDR2 is SVGAGI (reference sequence). This CDR3 region has 14 residues. V was shortened by 6 bases and J by 6 bases, with 14 bases between the two germline ends. Here the CDR3 DNA reads TGTGCCAGCAGGCGTTTACAGGCGTCCGGGGAGCTGTTTTTT. It specifies CASRRLQASGELFF.